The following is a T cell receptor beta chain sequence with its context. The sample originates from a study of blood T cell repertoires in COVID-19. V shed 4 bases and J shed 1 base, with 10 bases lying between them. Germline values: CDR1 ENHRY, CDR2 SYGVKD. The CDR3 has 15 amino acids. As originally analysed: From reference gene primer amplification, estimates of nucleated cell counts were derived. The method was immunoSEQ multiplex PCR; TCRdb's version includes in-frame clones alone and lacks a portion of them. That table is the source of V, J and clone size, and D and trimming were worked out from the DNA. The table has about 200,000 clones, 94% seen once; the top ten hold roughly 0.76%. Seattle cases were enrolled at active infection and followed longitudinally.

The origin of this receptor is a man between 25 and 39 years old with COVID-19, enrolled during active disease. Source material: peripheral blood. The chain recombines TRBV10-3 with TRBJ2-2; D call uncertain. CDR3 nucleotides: TGTGCCATCAGTGGGCCACGTCAGAACACCGGGGAGCTGTTTTTT. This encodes CAISGPRQNTGELFF.